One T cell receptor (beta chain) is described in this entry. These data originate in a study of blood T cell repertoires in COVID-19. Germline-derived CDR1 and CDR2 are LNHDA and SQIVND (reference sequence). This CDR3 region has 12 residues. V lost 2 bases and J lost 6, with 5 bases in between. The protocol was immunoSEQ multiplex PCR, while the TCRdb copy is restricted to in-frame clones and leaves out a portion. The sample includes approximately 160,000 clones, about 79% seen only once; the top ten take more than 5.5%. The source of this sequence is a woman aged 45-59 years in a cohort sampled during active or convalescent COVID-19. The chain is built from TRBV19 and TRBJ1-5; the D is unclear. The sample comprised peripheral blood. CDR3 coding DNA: TGTGCCAGTAGTATAAAGAGTCAGCCCCAGCATTTT. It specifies CASSIKSQPQHF.